The clone carrying this T cell receptor (beta chain) was detected only a few times. Its target is not known. The germline gives CDR1 ENHRY, CDR2 SYGVKD. V was cut by 6 bases and J by 6 bases, with 20 bases left in between. The CDR3 consists of 16 residues. Per-sample yields of isolated PBMCs were at least 6.5 million. This specimen comes from a study of blood T cells in healthy people across ages. Study as a whole: Capture by template switching was about one barcoded beta molecule per two T cells. Study-wide findings and caveats: Older individuals had lower TCR beta diversity per million T cells (the decline was roughly linear).

Combining a sample-barcoded 5' primer with a J-beta primer mix, a second PCR ran for roughly 7 to 12 cycles. MiXCR, run by TCRdb on the 5' RACE reads, gives a single entry per CDR3 protein. The repertoire holds approximately 1,000,000 distinct CDR3 sequences, with less than 50% as singletons. The TCR was taken from an older woman in good health. The sequenced material came from blood. V gene TRBV10-3 combines with J gene TRBJ1-4; a weak D match, TRBD1 (5 bases). This CDR3 is CAISANLDKGDEKLFF. For the CDR3, the DNA is TGTGCCATCAGCGCTAACCTGGACAAGGGCGATGAAAAACTGTTTTTT.